Listed below are T cell receptor beta chains from one sample, sequenced in a study of response to subunit inactivated influenza vaccine. TCRdb itself ran the RT-PCR reads through MiXCR, one entry per CDR3 protein. The sample holds about 540,000 distinct CDR3 sequences, 20% to 25% seen once. The same data also went into a second study, on T cells expressing NK-cell markers.

The source material was CD4+ T cells sorted from PBMCs, sampled 11 to 12 days after vaccination. These receptors all stem from a man aged 50 to 60 who received an inactivated influenza vaccine. Each CDR3 is given with its conserved first and last residue. Fields, in order: clone size, J gene, D gene, V gene, CDR3 DNA, CDR3 protein. A D gene is named only where the DNA matches it firmly. A clone size is listed for some rows: how often the clone was seen (once, few, many), or a class if it is expanded.

>many|TRBJ2-7|TRBD2|TRBV6-2/TRBV6-3
TGTGCCAGCAGTTACGGTCGTCTAGCGGGCTACGAGCAGTACTTC
CASSYGRLAGYEQYF
>-|TRBJ1-4|-|TRBV23-1
TGCGCCAGCAGTCCCACCCAAAGTTGGGATCGTGAAAAACTGTTTTTT
CASSPTQSWDREKLFF
>few|TRBJ2-4|TRBD1|TRBV14
TGTGCCAGCAGCCCGGACAGGGGCGTCCTAGCCAAAAACATTCAGTACTTC
CASSPDRGVLAKNIQYF
>few|TRBJ2-2|TRBD2|TRBV10-3
TGTGCCATCAGTGAAAGGCTAGCGGGAAACACCGGGGAGCTGTTTTTT
CAISERLAGNTGELFF
>-|TRBJ1-5|-|TRBV28
TGTGCCAGCAGGGCTGATCAGCCCCAGCATTTT
CASRADQPQHF
>many|TRBJ2-1|TRBD2|TRBV3-1
TGTGCCAGCAGCTTAGATAGCGGGAGTTACAATGAGCAGTTCTTC
CASSLDSGSYNEQFF
>few|TRBJ2-1|TRBD2|TRBV28
TGTGCCAGCAGATCCGGGACTAGCGTCAATGAGCAGTTCTTC
CASRSGTSVNEQFF
>-|TRBJ2-5|-|TRBV28
TGTGCCAGCAGCCGGACTATTCGGGAGACCCAGTACTTC
CASSRTIRETQYF
>few|TRBJ2-7|-|TRBV18
TGTGCCAGCTCACCACCGTCGTCAGGAGCTCCTCCCCAGTACTTC
CASSPPSSGAPPQYF
>few|TRBJ2-3|TRBD2|TRBV28
TGTGCCAGCAGTTTACCCTCCTCGGGTAGCGGGAGGGCTTTGACAGATACGCAGTATTTT
CASSLPSSGSGRALTDTQYF
>few|TRBJ2-7|-|TRBV10-3
TGTGCCATCAGTAAGGGGGGTTCTTCCTACGAGCAGTACTTC
CAISKGGSSYEQYF
>many|TRBJ2-7|-|TRBV7-9
TGTGCCAGCAGCTCCCTCCGGGACACTAGCTCCTACGAGCAGTACTTC
CASSSLRDTSSYEQYF
>few|TRBJ2-3|TRBD2|TRBV10-3
TGTGCCATCAGTGGCGTAGCGGGAGGGCGAGATACGCAGTATTTT
CAISGVAGGRDTQYF
>-|TRBJ1-6|-|TRBV5-6
TGTGCCAGCAGCCCAGGGGAGGTTGGATCACCCCTCCACTTT
CASSPGEVGSPLHF
>few|TRBJ2-5|-|TRBV5-1
TGCGCCACCCACGAAGGGAAAGCCCAAGAGACCCAGTACTTC
CATHEGKAQETQYF
>-|TRBJ1-1|-|TRBV29-1
TGCAGCGGGCAGACAGGAATGAACACTGAAGCTTTCTTT
CSGQTGMNTEAFF
>-|TRBJ2-7|TRBD2|TRBV6-2/TRBV6-3
TGTGCCAGCAGCAAGATAGCGGGGCTATACGAGCAGTACTTC
CASSKIAGLYEQYF
>-|TRBJ1-1|-|TRBV5-1
TGCGCCAGCAGCTTGGGTGGGGCGACTTATGAAGCTTTCTTT
CASSLGGATYEAFF
>-|TRBJ2-3|TRBD2|TRBV6-2/TRBV6-3
TGTGCCAGCAGTTACTTACCGTTCCCCCAAGGGCGGGGGGGTAGGACAGATACGCAGTATTTT
CASSYLPFPQGRGGRTDTQYF
>many|TRBJ2-5|TRBD2|TRBV29-1
TGCAGCGTCGGGACTACACAAGAGACCCAGTACTTC
CSVGTTQETQYF
>-|TRBJ1-2|TRBD1|TRBV5-5
TGTGCCAGCAGCCAATCGACAGGGGGCATCTATGGCTACACCTTC
CASSQSTGGIYGYTF
>few|TRBJ2-1|TRBD1|TRBV28
TGTGCCAGCAGTCCCCCGGGACAGCTCCCCTACAATGAGCAGTTCTTC
CASSPPGQLPYNEQFF
>few|TRBJ2-3|-|TRBV20-1
TGCAGTGCTAGAGAAACCCCGGGTACGCAGTATTTT
CSARETPGTQYF
>-|TRBJ2-3|TRBD2|TRBV29-1
TGCAGCGTTGATTCAGCGGGGGCGGGGGATACGCAGTATTTT
CSVDSAGAGDTQYF
>-|TRBJ2-1|-|TRBV11-3
TGTGCCAGCAGCTTGTTTAGCGGCTCCTACAATGAGCAGTTCTTC
CASSLFSGSYNEQFF
>few|TRBJ1-5|-|TRBV28
TGTGCCAGCAGGGGTAGCAATCAGCCCCAGCATTTT
CASRGSNQPQHF
>few|TRBJ2-5|-|TRBV5-1
TGCGCCAGCAGCCCGCAAGGGGGGCAAGAGACCCAGTACTTC
CASSPQGGQETQYF
>many|TRBJ2-3|-|TRBV7-2
TGTGCCAGCAGCCCCAATTCTAGAACAGATACGCAGTATTTT
CASSPNSRTDTQYF
>few|TRBJ2-6|-|TRBV5-6
TGTGCCAGCAGCTTCCGGACAGTTGGGGCCAACGTCCTGACTTTC
CASSFRTVGANVLTF
>few|TRBJ2-1|-|TRBV5-1
TGCGCCAGCAGCCCGGGACAGGGGGGTATAGCGGGAGGCCCCGGGAATGAGCAGTTCTTC
CASSPGQGGIAGGPGNEQFF
>few|TRBJ2-5|TRBD2|TRBV5-1
TGCGCCAGCAGCCCCGGAAGCGGGGGGGCCCATGAGACCCAGTACTTC
CASSPGSGGAHETQYF
>-|TRBJ2-7|TRBD1|TRBV6-2/TRBV6-3
TGTGCCAGCAGTTACGAGGGACAGGGGGCCAACGAGCAGTACTTC
CASSYEGQGANEQYF
>few|TRBJ1-3|-|TRBV6-1
TGTGCCAGCACTCGCGGACCGTACAGTAACACCATATATTTT
CASTRGPYSNTIYF
>-|TRBJ2-7|-|TRBV6-5
TGTGCCAGCAGTTACGGCGGCATAGCCTACGAGCAGTACTTC
CASSYGGIAYEQYF
>-|TRBJ2-3|-|TRBV29-1
TGCAGCGTAGGAAGCGGAACTAGCACAGATACGCAGTATTTT
CSVGSGTSTDTQYF
>few|TRBJ1-1|-|TRBV11-1
TGTGCCAGCAGCCCTTGGCCCCCCAGGGTCCAAATGAACACTGAAGCTTTCTTT
CASSPWPPRVQMNTEAFF
>few|TRBJ2-1|TRBD1|TRBV28
TGTGCCAGCATGGGGCAGGGGGCGGCCTACAATGAGCAGTTCTTC
CASMGQGAAYNEQFF
>few|TRBJ1-2|-|TRBV5-6
TGTGCCAGCAGCCTGGACTTCGGCTACACCTTC
CASSLDFGYTF
>-|TRBJ2-6|-|TRBV9
TGTGCCAGCAGCATAGACTCTGGGGCCAACGTCCTGACTTTC
CASSIDSGANVLTF
>-|TRBJ2-5|TRBD2|TRBV20-1
TGCAGTGCTAGAGGACTAGCGGGGGGTCCGTACCAAGAGACCCAGTACTTC
CSARGLAGGPYQETQYF
>-|TRBJ2-6|TRBD1|TRBV4-2
TGTGCCAGCAGCCAAGGCGGACAGGTCTCTGGGGCCAACGTCCTGACTTTC
CASSQGGQVSGANVLTF
>-|TRBJ2-5|-|TRBV11-2
TGTGCCAGCAGCTCTCGGGGGTTCCGGGAAGAGACCCAGTACTTC
CASSSRGFREETQYF
>-|TRBJ1-1|-|TRBV5-1
TGCGCCAGCAGCTTATCGGAATTGAACACTGAAGCTTTCTTT
CASSLSELNTEAFF
>-|TRBJ1-5|-|TRBV6-1
TGTGCCAGCAGCCTCGGACGGTTCAATCAGCCCCAGCATTTT
CASSLGRFNQPQHF
>-|TRBJ2-7|TRBD1|TRBV10-2
TGCGCCAGCAGTGAAAGACAGGGGGTTCGCGAGCAGTACTTC
CASSERQGVREQYF
>-|TRBJ1-5|-|TRBV7-2
TGTGCCAGCAGCTTAGGCTTTGGCAACCAGCCCCAGCATTTT
CASSLGFGNQPQHF
>-|TRBJ2-2|-|TRBV7-2
TGTGCCAGCAGCTTGGGCCAAGGGGGGGTCGGGGAGCTGTTTTTT
CASSLGQGGVGELFF
>-|TRBJ1-5|-|TRBV7-9
TGTGCCAGCAGCTCGGACATGCAGCCCCAGCATTTT
CASSSDMQPQHF
>-|TRBJ1-1|TRBD1|TRBV10-3
TGTGCCACCAAGACCGGGACAGGGGGCGAGAACACTGAAGCTTTCTTT
CATKTGTGGENTEAFF
>-|TRBJ1-2|-|TRBV20-1
TGCAGTGCTAGAGATGGGAAGGGTCCGAGCGGCTACACCTTC
CSARDGKGPSGYTF
>many|TRBJ2-5|-|TRBV11-2
TGTGCCAGCAGCTTAGACCCGGGAGAGACCCAGTACTTC
CASSLDPGETQYF
>few|TRBJ1-2|-|TRBV4-3
TGCGCCAGCAGCCAAGACACGGGGGTGTTCTATGGCTACACCTTC
CASSQDTGVFYGYTF
>-|TRBJ2-7|-|TRBV11-2
TGTGCCAGCAGCTTAGAGGGGGGCCAGCGCTCCTACGAGCAGTACTTC
CASSLEGGQRSYEQYF
>-|TRBJ2-3|-|TRBV7-9
TGTGCCAGCAGCTTAGGTGGGACTCCTCCAGATACGCAGTATTTT
CASSLGGTPPDTQYF
>many|TRBJ1-2|TRBD1|TRBV20-1
TGCAGTGCTAGAGAAAGACAGGGTCGGGGCTACACCTTC
CSARERQGRGYTF
>-|TRBJ2-5|-|TRBV21-1
TGTGCCAGCAGCAATAGTGGGACAGGAGAGACCCAGTACTTC
CASSNSGTGETQYF
>few|TRBJ1-1|-|TRBV9
TGTGCCAGCAGCGTAGACGGCCTGCGAACACTCACTGAAGCTTTCTTT
CASSVDGLRTLTEAFF
>-|TRBJ2-1|TRBD2|TRBV7-8
TGTGCCAGCAGCTTAGCGGCGGGAGGGCCTGTTGAGCAGTTCTTC
CASSLAAGGPVEQFF
>-|TRBJ2-3|TRBD2|TRBV20-1
TGCAGTGCTGCTGAAGGGACTAGCGGGGTTGGTTCGCAGTATTTT
CSAAEGTSGVGSQYF
>few|TRBJ2-5|-|TRBV6-1
TGTGCCAGCAGTGCCCGGGAAGGAGAGACCCAGTACTTC
CASSAREGETQYF